Listed here are 22 T cell receptor beta chains from one sample, sequenced in a study of graft-versus-host responses after intestinal transplantation. No cognate antigen is known for these TCRs. Data came from immunoSEQ multiplex PCR; TCRdb stores just in-frame clones and leaves some out. There are some 87,000 clones in the sample; about nine tenths occur only once, and around 0.33% lies in the top ten. This specimen was unstimulated CD4+ T cells sorted from spleen or lymph node cells, taken before intestinal transplant. The receptors were gathered from a human donor who received an intestinal transplant.

V usage is TRBV6-1 and J usage is TRBJ2-7, with D perhaps matching TRBD1 (7 bases). V lost 5 bases, J lost 3 bases, and 17 bases lay in between. The CDR3 has 15 residues. In germline, CDR1 is MNHNS, CDR2 SASEGT. The CDR3 loop is CASSPSGTAGYEQYF. The CDR3 DNA sequence: TGTGCCAGCAGTCCTTCCGGGACAGCGGGCTACGAGCAGTACTTC.

This clone was counted once. J is TRBJ2-3 and V is TRBV29-1, with TRBD2 as a possible D gene (5 bases). Germline values: CDR1 SQVTM, CDR2 ANQGSEA. CDR3 length equals 14 residues. V gave up 7 bases and J gave up 0 bases, with 14 bases separating them. The CDR3 here is CSAPSGVSTDTQYF. In DNA form, the CDR3 reads TGCAGCGCCCCAAGCGGAGTTAGCACAGATACGCAGTATTTT.

The V and J genes are TRBV5-1 and TRBJ2-1; TRBD2 matches at 10 bases. V was clipped by 0 bases and J by 0 bases; unmatched bases: 3. The CDR3 has 17 residues. The germline gives CDR1 SGHRS, CDR2 YFSETQ. The CDR3 nucleotides read TGCGCCAGCAGCTTGGAACCTAGCGGGAGCTCCTACAATGAGCAGTTCTTC. Its translation is CASSLEPSGSSYNEQFF.

This clone has more than one count but fewer than ten. This rearrangement joins TRBV6-5 to TRBJ2-7; weak D call: TRBD1 (7 bases). Germline lookup yields CDR1 MNHEY and CDR2 SVGAGI. The CDR3 covers 15 residues. The ends were cut back, 1 base at V and 9 bases at J, with 19 bases in the middle. This CDR3 reads CASSYLGGGSFWQYF. The CDR3 bases are TGTGCCAGCAGTTACTTAGGAGGGGGCAGCTTTTGGCAGTACTTC.

The chain recombines TRBV19 with TRBJ1-5, with D possibly TRBD1 on 6 matching bases. Trimming shortened V by 1 base and J by 3 bases, and 13 bases separated the two germline ends. CDR3 size: 16 residues. Germline V gene lookup returns CDR1 LNHDA and CDR2 SQIVND (reference sequence). Here the CDR3 DNA reads TGTGCCAGTAGTATAGTAACAGGGAATGCCAATCAGCCCCAGCATTTT. Translation gives CASSIVTGNANQPQHF.

V and J are TRBV10-1 and TRBJ1-1, with D tentatively TRBD1 (5 bases). The V gene's germline CDR1 is WNHNN and CDR2 SYGVQD (reference sequence). V was trimmed by 6 bases and J by 9 bases, leaving 11 bases between them. The CDR3 covers 11 residues. The CDR3 loop reads CASSSGTKAFF. CDR3 nucleotides: TGCGCCAGCAGCTCCGGGACGAAAGCTTTCTTT.

The CDR3 nucleotides read TGTGCCAGCAGATGGGTTGCCGGGGAGCTGTTTTTT. Translated: CASRWVAGELFF. The chain carries TRBV6-1 and TRBJ2-2; D remains ambiguous. Germline values: CDR1 MNHNS, CDR2 SASEGT. V was shortened by 6 bases and J by 6 bases, with 8 bases between the two germline ends. The CDR3 is made up of 12 amino acids.

The chain uses TRBV2 and TRBJ1-1; D not resolved. This CDR3 has 13 amino acids. The germline gives CDR1 SNHLY, CDR2 FYNNEI. V lost 5 bases, J lost 5 bases, and 12 bases lay in between. The CDR3 DNA reads as TGTGCCAGCAGTCGGGTGTTTGGAACTGAAGCTTTCTTT. This translates into CASSRVFGTEAFF. Supplemented by reference TRBV2 and TRBJ1-1, the full variable domain reads EPEVTQTPSHQVTQMGQEVILRCVPISNHLYFYWYRQILGQKVEFLVSFYNNEISEKSEIFDDQFSVERPDGSNFTLKIRSTKLEDSAMYFCASSRVFGTEAFFGQGTRLTVV.

In DNA form, the CDR3 reads TGTGCCAGCAGCTTAGTAGGGGCGGGTAATGAAAAACTGTTTTTT. Translating gives CASSLVGAGNEKLFF. J is TRBJ1-4 and V is TRBV11-2; the D gene is possibly TRBD1 (5 bases). Looked up from germline, CDR1 is SGHAT and CDR2 is FQNNGV. V was trimmed by 1 base and J by 4 bases, leaving 10 bases between them. The CDR3 has 15 amino acids.

J is TRBJ2-5 and V is TRBV5-4; 9 nucleotides match TRBD1. The germline V gene encodes CDR1 SGHNT and CDR2 YYREEE (reference sequence). J gave up 4 bases and V 3 bases, and 10 bases lay outside the gene matches. This CDR3 has 16 residues. CDR3 in DNA: TGTGCCAGCAGCTCCCGGGACAGGGATACGGGAGAGACCCAGTACTTC. Residues: CASSSRDRDTGETQYF.

This rearrangement joins TRBV9 to TRBJ1-1; D is unclear. Germline V gene data show CDR1 as SGDLS and CDR2 as YYNGEE. V was cut by 3 bases and J by 10 bases, with 13 bases left in between. The CDR3 covers 12 residues. The DNA for the CDR3 is TGTGCCAGCAGCGCAGCGGTCGGGCCAGCTTTCTTT. Encoded protein: CASSAAVGPAFF.

This chain connects TRBV9 to TRBJ2-7; 10 nucleotides match TRBD1. With 3 bases clipped from V and 3 bases from J, the junction kept 6 bases outside the gene matches. In germline, CDR1 is SGDLS, CDR2 YYNGEE. The CDR3 runs 15 residues. CDR3 bases: TGTGCCAGCAGCGGACCCGGGACAGGGGTCTACGAGCAGTACTTC. This encodes CASSGPGTGVYEQYF.

The chain is built from TRBV5-4 and TRBJ2-7; perhaps TRBD1 as D (5 bases). Per the germline V gene, CDR1 is SGHNT and CDR2 is YYREEE (reference sequence). V was trimmed by 0 bases and J by 0 bases, leaving 13 bases between them. The CDR3 is 16 amino acids. The CDR3 DNA is TGTGCCAGCAGCTTGGCAACTATGACAGTCTCCTACGAGCAGTACTTC. This sequence encodes CASSLATMTVSYEQYF.

With respect to this clone: Compared with germline, one end of the junction differs, possibly owing to a read error. V and J are TRBV19 and TRBJ1-3, with TRBD1 as a possible D gene (5 bases). CDR1 and CDR2 (germline): LNHDA, SQIVND (reference sequence). The length of the CDR3 is 13 residues. The DNA of the CDR3 is TGTGCCGGTAGTCCAGCGAGGGGAGCAGGGAAGTATTTT. It encodes CAGSPARGAGKYF.

The chain links TRBV6-6 to TRBJ2-3; 10 nucleotides match TRBD1. Germline values: CDR1 MNHNY, CDR2 SVGAGI (reference sequence). V shed 5 bases and J 6 bases; nucleotides not matched to a gene: 8. The CDR3 loop spans 15 amino acids. CDR3 nucleotide sequence: TGTGCCAGCAGTGGGGACAGGGGCCTACCCGATACGCAGTATTTT. It translates to CASSGDRGLPDTQYF.

This clone has only one observation. The chain employs TRBV6-4 and TRBJ1-1; D uncertain. The CDR3 is made up of 13 amino acids. With 5 bases removed from V and 1 base from J, the gap between germline ends came to 8 bases. The V gene's germline CDR1 is MRHNA and CDR2 SNTAGT. For the CDR3, the DNA is TGTGCCAGCAGTTTATGGGAGAACACTGAAGCTTTCTTT. Its protein is CASSLWENTEAFF.

The chain joins TRBV19 to TRBJ2-3; 8 bases match TRBD1. With V trimmed by 4 bases and J by 3 bases, 6 bases remained unmatched. This CDR3 has 15 amino acids. CDR1 is LNHDA and CDR2 is SQIVND in the germline V gene (reference sequence). CDR3 nucleotides: TGTGCCAGTAGTACGACAGGGGTTGGAACAGATACGCAGTATTTT. This gives the protein CASSTTGVGTDTQYF.

This clone was seen a single time. The CDR3 region is CASSLVLSARTGGRNTEAFF. The CDR3 DNA sequence: TGCGCCAGCAGCTTGGTTCTCTCTGCCCGGACAGGGGGCAGGAACACTGAAGCTTTCTTT. The V and J genes are TRBV5-1 and TRBJ1-1; TRBD1 matches at 11 bases. The junction had 14 bases not matched to a gene; V was cut back by 0 bases and J by 1 base. CDR3 size: 20 residues. Germline assignment: CDR1 SGHRS and CDR2 YFSETQ.

The V and J genes are TRBV28 and TRBJ2-7; D possibly corresponds to TRBD1 (6 bases). CDR1 and CDR2 from the germline V gene are MDHEN and SYDVKM. The V end lost 3 bases, the J end lost 6 bases, and 21 bases lay between the germline ends. This CDR3 is built from 16 residues. DNA for the CDR3: TGTGCCAGCAGTTTTTACCCCCAGACAGGAACATCCGAGCAGTACTTC. Its protein is CASSFYPQTGTSEQYF.

In DNA, the CDR3 is TGTGCCAGCAGCCTGTCCGGACTAGCGGGAGCGACAGATACGCAGTATTTT. Protein: CASSLSGLAGATDTQYF. The chain employs TRBV4-2 and TRBJ2-3; 13 positions agree with TRBD2. There are 17 residues in the CDR3. Trimming at V came to 4 bases and at J to 3 bases, leaving 7 bases not matched to a gene. Germline values: CDR1 LGHNA, CDR2 YNFKEQ.

The gene calls are TRBV18 and TRBJ1-5; 7 nucleotides align to TRBD1. CDR3 length: 14 amino acids. V gave up 4 bases and J gave up 6 bases; unmatched junction bases: 6. CDR1 is KGHSH, CDR2 LQKENI, per germline. Here the CDR3 reads CASSLQGRGQPQHF. The CDR3 DNA reads as TGTGCCAGCTCACTACAGGGGAGAGGTCAGCCCCAGCATTTT.

For the CDR3, the DNA is TGTGCCAGCAGCTTATTATTAGGGACGGGCGGAAACACCATATATTTT. This gives the protein CASSLLLGTGGNTIYF. The chain carries TRBV11-2 and TRBJ1-3; weak D call: TRBD1 (5 bases). V lost 2 bases to trimming and J lost 4 bases, with 15 bases between them. CDR1 is SGHAT and CDR2 is FQNNGV in the germline V gene. The CDR3 consists of 16 residues.